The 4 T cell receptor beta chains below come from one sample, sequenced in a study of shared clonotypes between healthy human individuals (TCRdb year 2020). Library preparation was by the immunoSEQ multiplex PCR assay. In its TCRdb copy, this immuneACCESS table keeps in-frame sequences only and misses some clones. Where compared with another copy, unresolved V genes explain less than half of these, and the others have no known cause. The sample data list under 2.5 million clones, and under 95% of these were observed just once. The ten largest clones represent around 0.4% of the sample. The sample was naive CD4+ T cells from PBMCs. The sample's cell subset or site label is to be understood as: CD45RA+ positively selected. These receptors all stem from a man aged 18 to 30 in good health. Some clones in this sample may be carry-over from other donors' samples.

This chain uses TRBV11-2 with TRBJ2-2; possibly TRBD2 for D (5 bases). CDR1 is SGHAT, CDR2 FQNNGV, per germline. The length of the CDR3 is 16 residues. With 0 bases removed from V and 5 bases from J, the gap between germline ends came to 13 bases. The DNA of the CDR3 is TGTGCCAGCAGCTTAGATGGACTGGCTCATACCGGGGAGCTGTTTTTT. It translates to CASSLDGLAHTGELFF.

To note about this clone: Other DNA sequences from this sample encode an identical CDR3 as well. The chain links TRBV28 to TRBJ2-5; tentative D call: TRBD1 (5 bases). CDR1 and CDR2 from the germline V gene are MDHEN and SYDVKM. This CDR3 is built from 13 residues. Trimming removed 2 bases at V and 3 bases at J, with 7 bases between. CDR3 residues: CASSLGREETQYF. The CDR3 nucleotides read TGTGCCAGCAGTTTAGGCAGGGAAGAGACCCAGTACTTC.

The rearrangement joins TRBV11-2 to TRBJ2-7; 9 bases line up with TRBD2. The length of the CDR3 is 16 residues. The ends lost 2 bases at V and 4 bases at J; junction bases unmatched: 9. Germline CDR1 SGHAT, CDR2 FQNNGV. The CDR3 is CASSLLGGRAPYEQYF. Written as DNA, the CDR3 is TGTGCCAGCAGCTTACTCGGCGGGAGGGCCCCGTACGAGCAGTACTTC.

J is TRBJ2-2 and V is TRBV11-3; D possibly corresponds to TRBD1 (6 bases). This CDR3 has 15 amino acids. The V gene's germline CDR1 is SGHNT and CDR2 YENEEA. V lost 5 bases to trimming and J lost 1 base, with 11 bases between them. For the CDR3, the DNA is TGTGCCAGCAGCCTACTACAGGGGAACACCGGGGAGCTGTTTTTT. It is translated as CASSLLQGNTGELFF.